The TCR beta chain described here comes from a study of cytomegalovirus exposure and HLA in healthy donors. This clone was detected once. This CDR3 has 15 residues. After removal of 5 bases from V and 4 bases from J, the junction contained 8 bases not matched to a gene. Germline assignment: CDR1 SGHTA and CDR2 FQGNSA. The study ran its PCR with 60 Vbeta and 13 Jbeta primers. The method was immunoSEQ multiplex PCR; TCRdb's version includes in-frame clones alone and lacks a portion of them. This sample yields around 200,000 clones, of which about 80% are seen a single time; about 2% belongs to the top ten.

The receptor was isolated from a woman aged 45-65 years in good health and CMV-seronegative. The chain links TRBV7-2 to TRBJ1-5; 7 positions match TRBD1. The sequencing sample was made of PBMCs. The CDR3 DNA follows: TGTGCCAGCAGCGCTCGGGACAGTCTAAATCAGCCCCAGCATTTT. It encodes CASSARDSLNQPQHF.